These 4 T cell receptor beta chains were sequenced from one sample in a study of blood T cell repertoires in COVID-19. The assay was immunoSEQ multiplex PCR, and TCRdb's table has in-frame clones only and misses some. The top ten hold 25% to 30% of the sample, which has over 150,000 clones, just under 85% seen once. Sequenced material: peripheral blood. The origin of the receptors is an older woman with acute or convalescent COVID-19.

This sequence joins TRBV5-4 and TRBJ1-6; 7 positions agree with TRBD1. J lost 4 bases, V lost 3 bases, and 7 bases had no gene match. Germline CDR1 reads SGHNT; CDR2 reads YYREEE (reference sequence). The CDR3 is 16 amino acids. CDR3 nucleotides: TGTGCCAGCAGCTCCCACGAGGACAGGTATAATTCACCCCTCCACTTT. It codes for CASSSHEDRYNSPLHF.

In its sample, this clone was seen once. The rearrangement joins TRBV7-9 to TRBJ1-5; D might be TRBD1 (5 bases). Trimming removed 2 bases at V and 5 bases at J, with 16 bases between. The CDR3 extends over 16 amino acids. Germline V lookup: CDR1 SEHNR, CDR2 FQNEAQ (reference sequence). CDR3 residues: CASSLRTPEGYQPQHF. CDR3 coding DNA: TGTGCCAGCAGCTTACGCACTCCGGAGGGGTATCAGCCCCAGCATTTT. Filled out from reference TRBV7-9 and TRBJ1-5, the complete variable domain reads DTGVSQNPRHKITKRGQNVTFRCDPISEHNRLYWYRQTLGQGPEFLTYFQNEAQLEKSRLLSDRFSAERPKGSFSTLEIQRTEQGDSAMYLCASSLRTPEGYQPQHFGDGTRLSIL.

V is TRBV4-1 and J is TRBJ1-4; 9 bases agree with TRBD1. The germline gives CDR1 MGHRA, CDR2 YSYEKL. This CDR3 contains 14 residues. The V segment lost 1 base and the J segment 7 bases; nucleotides outside the gene matches: 1. The CDR3 bases are TGCGCCAGCAGCCAAGCACAGGGGGCTGAAAAACTGTTTTTT. Encoded protein: CASSQAQGAEKLFF.

V and J are TRBV10-3 and TRBJ2-5; 11 positions agree with TRBD2. The ends lost 6 bases at V and 4 bases at J; junction bases unmatched: 7. The CDR3 totals 15 residues. Germline lookup yields CDR1 ENHRY and CDR2 SYGVKD. CDR3 sequence reads: CAISTDLAGGETQYF. The CDR3 DNA reads TGTGCCATCAGCACCGACCTAGCGGGGGGAGAGACCCAGTACTTC.